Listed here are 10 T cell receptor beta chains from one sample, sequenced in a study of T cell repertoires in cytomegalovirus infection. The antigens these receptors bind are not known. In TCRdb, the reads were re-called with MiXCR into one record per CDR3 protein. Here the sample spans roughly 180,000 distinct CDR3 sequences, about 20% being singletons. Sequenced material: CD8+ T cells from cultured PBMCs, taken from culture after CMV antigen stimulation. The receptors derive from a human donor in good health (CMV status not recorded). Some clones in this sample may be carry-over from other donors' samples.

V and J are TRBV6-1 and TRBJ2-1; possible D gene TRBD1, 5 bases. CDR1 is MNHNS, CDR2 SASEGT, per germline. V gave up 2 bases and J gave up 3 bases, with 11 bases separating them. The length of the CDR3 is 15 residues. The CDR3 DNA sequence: TGTGCCAGCAGTGAAATAGCAGACAGCTACAATGAGCAGTTCTTC. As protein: CASSEIADSYNEQFF.

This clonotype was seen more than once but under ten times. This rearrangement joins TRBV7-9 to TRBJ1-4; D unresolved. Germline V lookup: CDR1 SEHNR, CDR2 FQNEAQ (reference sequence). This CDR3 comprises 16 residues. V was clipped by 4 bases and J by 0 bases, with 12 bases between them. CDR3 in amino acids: CASSSGPIPTNEKLFF. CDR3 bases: TGTGCCAGCAGCTCCGGACCCATCCCAACTAATGAAAAACTGTTTTTT.

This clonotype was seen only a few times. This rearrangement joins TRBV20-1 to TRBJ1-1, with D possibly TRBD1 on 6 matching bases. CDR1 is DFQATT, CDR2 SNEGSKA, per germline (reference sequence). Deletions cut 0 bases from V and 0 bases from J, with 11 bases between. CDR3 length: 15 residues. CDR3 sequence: CSARDPGAVNTEAFF. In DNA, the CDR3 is TGCAGTGCTAGAGACCCGGGGGCGGTGAACACTGAAGCTTTCTTT.

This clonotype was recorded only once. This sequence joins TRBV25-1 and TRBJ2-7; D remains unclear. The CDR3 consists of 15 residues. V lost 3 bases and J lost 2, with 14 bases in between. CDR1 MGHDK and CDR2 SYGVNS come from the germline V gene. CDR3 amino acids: CASSDSTDGTYEQYF. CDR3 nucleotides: TGTGCCAGCAGTGACAGCACCGACGGAACCTACGAGCAGTACTTC.

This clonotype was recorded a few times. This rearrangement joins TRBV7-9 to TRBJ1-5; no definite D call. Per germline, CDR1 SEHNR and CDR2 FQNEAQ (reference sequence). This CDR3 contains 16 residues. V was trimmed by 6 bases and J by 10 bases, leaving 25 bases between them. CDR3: CASSDGPDLGVSPQHF. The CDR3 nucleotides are TGTGCCAGCAGTGACGGGCCGGACCTAGGTGTCTCACCCCAGCATTTT.

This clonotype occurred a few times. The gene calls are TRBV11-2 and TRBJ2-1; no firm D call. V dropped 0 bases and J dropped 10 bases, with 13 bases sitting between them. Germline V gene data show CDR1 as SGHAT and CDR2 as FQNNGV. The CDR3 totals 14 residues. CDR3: CASSLDGVMGEQFF. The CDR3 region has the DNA TGTGCCAGCAGCTTAGATGGGGTTATGGGGGAGCAGTTCTTC.

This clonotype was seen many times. CDR3 sequence (DNA): TGTGCCAGCAGCTTAGCGCGGGCAGACTTCACGGGGCCCCAGCATTTT. It yields the protein CASSLARADFTGPQHF. This sequence joins TRBV7-9 and TRBJ1-5, with D unresolved. Germline CDR1 and CDR2: SEHNR and FQNEAQ (reference sequence). The CDR3 has 16 amino acids. V lost 0 bases and J lost 9, with 18 bases in between.

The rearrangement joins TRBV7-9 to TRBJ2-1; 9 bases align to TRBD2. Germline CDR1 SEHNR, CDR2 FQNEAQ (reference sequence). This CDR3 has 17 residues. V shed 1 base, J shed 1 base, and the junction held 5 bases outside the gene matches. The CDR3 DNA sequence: TGTGCCAGCAGCTTAGACGGTGCGGGGGGGTCCTACAATGAGCAGTTCTTC. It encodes CASSLDGAGGSYNEQFF.

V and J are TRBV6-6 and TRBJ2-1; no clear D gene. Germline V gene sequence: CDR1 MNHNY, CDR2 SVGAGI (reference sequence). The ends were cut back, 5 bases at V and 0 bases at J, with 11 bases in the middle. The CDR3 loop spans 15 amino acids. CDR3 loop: CASSLRPYSYNEQFF. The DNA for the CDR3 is TGTGCCAGCAGTCTCCGGCCCTACTCCTACAATGAGCAGTTCTTC.

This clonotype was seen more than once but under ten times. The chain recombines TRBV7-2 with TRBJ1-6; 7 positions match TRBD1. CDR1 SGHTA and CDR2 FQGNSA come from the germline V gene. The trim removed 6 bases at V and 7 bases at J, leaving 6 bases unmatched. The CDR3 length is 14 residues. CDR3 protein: CASRPGTDNSPLHF. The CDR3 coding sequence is TGTGCCAGCAGACCCGGGACAGACAATTCACCCCTCCACTTT. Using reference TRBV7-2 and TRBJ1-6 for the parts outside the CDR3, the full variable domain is GAGVSQSPSNKVTEKGKDVELRCDPISGHTALYWYRQSLGQGLEFLIYFQGNSAPDKSGLPSDRFSAERTGGSVSTLTIQRTQQEDSAVYLCASRPGTDNSPLHFGNGTRLTVT.